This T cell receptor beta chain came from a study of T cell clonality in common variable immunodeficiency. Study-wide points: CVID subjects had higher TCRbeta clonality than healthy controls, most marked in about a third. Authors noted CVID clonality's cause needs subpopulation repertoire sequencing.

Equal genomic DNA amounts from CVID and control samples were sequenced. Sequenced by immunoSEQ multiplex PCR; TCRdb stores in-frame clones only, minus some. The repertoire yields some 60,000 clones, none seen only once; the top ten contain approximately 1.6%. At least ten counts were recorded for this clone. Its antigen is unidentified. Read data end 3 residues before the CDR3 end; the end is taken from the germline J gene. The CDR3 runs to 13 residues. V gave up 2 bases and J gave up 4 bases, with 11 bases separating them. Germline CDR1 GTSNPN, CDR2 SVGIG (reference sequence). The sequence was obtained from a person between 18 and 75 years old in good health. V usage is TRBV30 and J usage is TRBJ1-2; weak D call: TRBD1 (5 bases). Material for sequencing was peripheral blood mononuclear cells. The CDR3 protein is CAWSLGAGYGYTF. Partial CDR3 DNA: TGTGCCTGGAGTCTAGGGGCCGGCTATGGC.